These 22 T cell receptor beta chains were sequenced from one sample in a study of OX40 agonist ivuxolimab in advanced cancers. Data came from immunoSEQ multiplex PCR; TCRdb stores just in-frame clones and leaves some out. The table lists nearly 110,000 clones, around 93% of them singletons. This material consisted of CD4+ or CD8+ T cells sorted from blood, taken in a trial of the OX40 agonist ivuxolimab. The receptor source for this set is an adult with an advanced solid tumor such as melanoma, head and neck, liver or kidney cancer.

This chain connects TRBV5-1 to TRBJ2-2; D remains unclear. V was trimmed by 0 bases and J by 1 base, leaving 7 bases between them. The CDR3 is 15 amino acids. Germline V CDR1 and CDR2: SGHRS, YFSETQ. CDR3 in DNA: TGCGCCAGCAGCTTGGGACACCGGAACACCGGGGAGCTGTTTTTT. This codes for CASSLGHRNTGELFF. The whole variable domain, remainder taken from reference TRBV5-1 and TRBJ2-2, is KAGVTQTPRYLIKTRGQQVTLSCSPISGHRSVSWYQQTPGQGLQFLFEYFSETQRNKGNFPGRFSGRQFSNSRSEMNVSTLELGDSALYLCASSLGHRNTGELFFGEGSRLTVL.

This clone came up a few times. The rearrangement uses TRBV7-3 and TRBJ2-3; TRBD1 might be the D (6 bases). CDR3 size: 15 residues. The V and J ends lost 1 base and 2 bases respectively, with 10 bases between them. Germline CDR1 and CDR2: SGHTA and FQGTGA. DNA of the CDR3: TGTGCCAGCAGCTTAAGCGGACAGAACACAGATACGCAGTATTTT. Translated: CASSLSGQNTDTQYF.

This clone was detected only a few times. The CDR3 DNA sequence: TGTGCCAGCAGTCAACTGTACGATCAGCCCCAGCATTTT. It yields the protein CASSQLYDQPQHF. V and J are TRBV27 and TRBJ1-5; D is unclear. CDR3 length: 13 amino acids. Trimming cost V 5 bases and J 5 bases, with 10 bases left between them. Germline V gene sequence: CDR1 MNHEY, CDR2 SMNVEV (reference sequence).

The chain has TRBV7-9 and TRBJ1-3; possibly TRBD1 for D (5 bases). CDR1 and CDR2 (germline): SEHNR, FQNEAQ (reference sequence). This CDR3 contains 13 residues. With 8 bases removed from V and 1 base from J, the gap between germline ends came to 9 bases. The CDR3 spells CASQQGSGNTIYF. CDR3 nucleotide sequence: TGTGCCAGCCAGCAGGGTTCTGGAAACACCATATATTTT.

The chain couples TRBV21-1 to TRBJ2-1. TRBV21-1 is tagged as a pseudogene. The CDR3 consists of 12 residues. CDR3 amino acids: CASSGPGPQQFF. The CDR3 bases are TGTGCCAGCAGCGGACCGGGGCCACAGCAGTTCTTC.

The rearrangement uses TRBV11-2 and TRBJ1-2; 9 bases align to TRBD1. Germline V gives CDR1 SGHAT, CDR2 FQNNGV. CDR3 length: 14 residues. J was trimmed by 4 bases and V by 5 bases; bases with no gene match: 5. CDR3 loop: CASSEQGATYGYTF. CDR3 nucleotides: TGTGCCAGCAGCGAACAGGGGGCCACCTATGGCTACACCTTC.

This chain links TRBV7-2 with TRBJ1-1, with TRBD1 as a possible D gene (6 bases). CDR3 size: 14 residues. The ends were cut back, 8 bases at V and 2 bases at J, with 15 bases in the middle. Germline values: CDR1 SGHTA, CDR2 FQGNSA. The CDR3 DNA sequence: TGTGCCAGCTTCCGGGGGGGGCATAACACTGAAGCTTTCTTT. Residues: CASFRGGHNTEAFF.

The V call is TRBV4-1, the J call TRBJ2-2, with TRBD2 matching over 16 bases. Germline CDR1 reads MGHRA; CDR2 reads YSYEKL. The V and J ends lost 5 bases and 2 bases, in that order; junction bases with no gene match: 11. CDR3 size: 20 residues. In nucleotides, the CDR3 is TGCGCCAGCAGCTTTCCCGGGACTAGCGGGAGGGGGGGAAACACCGGGGAGCTGTTTTTT. Amino acid sequence: CASSFPGTSGRGGNTGELFF.

The chain recombines TRBV6-5 with TRBJ1-5; no clear D. CDR3 length equals 14 residues. The V gene lost 6 bases and the J gene lost 2 bases, with 11 bases spanning the gap. Germline V CDR1 and CDR2: MNHEY, SVGAGI. The CDR3 sequence: CASRSGGGNQPQHF. For the CDR3, the DNA is TGTGCCAGCAGGTCGGGAGGCGGCAATCAGCCCCAGCATTTT.

The chain combines TRBV7-3 with TRBJ1-3; TRBD1 might be the D (6 bases). The CDR3 is made up of 16 amino acids. CDR1 is SGHTA and CDR2 is FQGTGA in the germline V gene. Trimming shortened V by 3 bases and J by 2 bases, and 14 bases separated the two germline ends. The CDR3 DNA follows: TGTGCCAGCAGCTTGGGGGCAGGGGCGGCTGGAAACACCATATATTTT. Its translation is CASSLGAGAAGNTIYF.

This clone was counted a single time. The genes are TRBV6-1 and TRBJ1-4, with D uncertain. The CDR3 totals 13 residues. Germline V gene data show CDR1 as MNHNS and CDR2 as SASEGT. The germline V and J ends were trimmed by 6 bases and 4 bases, with 9 bases remaining between them. The CDR3 coding sequence is TGTGCCAGCAGGGGAGGAAATAATGAAAAACTGTTTTTT. As protein: CASRGGNNEKLFF.

The chain is built from TRBV5-1 and TRBJ2-3; D is ambiguous. From germline, CDR1 is SGHRS and CDR2 YFSETQ. Trimming took 0 bases from V and 2 from J, leaving 4 bases between them. The CDR3 spans 13 residues. In DNA, the CDR3 is TGCGCCAGCAGCTTGGACATCACAGATACGCAGTATTTT. Translating it yields CASSLDITDTQYF.

The chain is built from TRBV5-1 and TRBJ2-2, with a tentative D call TRBD1 (6 bases). V lost 0 bases and J 4 bases, leaving 16 bases between the germline ends. The CDR3 contains 17 residues. Germline assignment: CDR1 SGHRS and CDR2 YFSETQ. The CDR3 reads CASSLVAGERGTGELFF. The CDR3 DNA follows: TGCGCCAGCAGCTTGGTGGCAGGGGAGCGAGGCACCGGGGAGCTGTTTTTT.

This chain links TRBV11-3 with TRBJ2-3; 14 bases agree with TRBD2. Germline assignment: CDR1 SGHNT and CDR2 YENEEA. The CDR3 is 18 amino acids. With 1 base clipped from V and 5 bases from J, the junction kept 8 bases outside the gene matches. The CDR3 is CASSLGGTSGSSGDTQYF. The CDR3 bases are TGTGCCAGCAGCTTAGGTGGGACTAGCGGGAGTAGTGGAGATACGCAGTATTTT. The full variable domain, in which reference TRBV11-3 and TRBJ2-3 provide the parts outside the CDR3, is EAGVVQSPRYKIIEKKQPVAFWCNPISGHNTLYWYLQNLGQGPELLIRYENEEAVDDSQLPKDRFSAERLKGVDSTLKIQPAELGDSAVYLCASSLGGTSGSSGDTQYFGPGTRLTVL.

The chain uses TRBV1 and TRBJ1-3; the table's D call of TRBD1 was not tested on the DNA. TRBV1 is described as a pseudogene. CDR3 length equals 17 residues. CDR3 bases: TGCACCAGCAGCCAAGATAGGTCAGGCAGGTCTGGAAACACCATATATTTT. It codes for CTSSQDRSGRSGNTIYF.

The genes are TRBV6-5 and TRBJ1-5, with D hard to call. This CDR3 has 13 residues. CDR1 is MNHEY and CDR2 is SVGAGI in the germline V gene. V shed 6 bases and J shed 6 bases, with 12 bases lying between them. This CDR3 reads CASRVEFGQPQHF. CDR3 DNA sequence: TGTGCCAGCAGAGTAGAGTTCGGTCAGCCCCAGCATTTT.

The chain recombines TRBV9 with TRBJ1-6; no definite D call. Trimming left V 3 bases short and J 3 bases short, with 4 bases between. This CDR3 comprises 13 residues. The germline V gene encodes CDR1 SGDLS and CDR2 YYNGEE. CDR3 residues: CASSELYNSPLHF. CDR3 in DNA: TGTGCCAGCAGCGAACTCTATAATTCACCCCTCCACTTT.

This chain connects TRBV7-8 to TRBJ2-2, with D unresolved. The CDR3 spans 14 residues. Trimming left V 1 base short and J 6 bases short, with 9 bases between. Germline V gene data show CDR1 as SGHVS and CDR2 as FQNEAQ. As DNA, the CDR3 is TGTGCCAGCAGCTTAGGTAGCAGCCCCGGGGAGCTGTTTTTT. Protein: CASSLGSSPGELFF.

The chain recombines TRBV9 with TRBJ2-5, with 14 positions matching TRBD2. Trimming took 2 bases from V and 0 from J; bases not matched to a gene: 9. Germline loops: CDR1 SGDLS, CDR2 YYNGEE. The CDR3 sequence is 19 residues long. DNA of the CDR3: TGTGCCAGCAGCGTCGGGCGACTAGCGGGAGGGATGTACCAAGAGACCCAGTACTTC. Translation: CASSVGRLAGGMYQETQYF.

V gene TRBV10-3 combines with J gene TRBJ1-5, with TRBD1 identical over 10 bases. The V and J ends lost 7 bases and 5 bases, in that order; junction bases with no gene match: 2. This CDR3 has 13 residues. The V gene's germline CDR1 is ENHRY and CDR2 SYGVKD. CDR3 amino acids: CAIKGTGDQPQHF. The CDR3 bases are TGTGCCATCAAAGGGACAGGGGATCAGCCCCAGCATTTT.

The chain recombines TRBV15 with TRBJ1-4; 8 positions agree with TRBD1. The V gene end was trimmed by 0 bases and the J gene end by 8 bases; junction bases not matched to a gene: 2. This CDR3 is 14 amino acids long. From germline, CDR1 is LNHNV and CDR2 YYDKDF (reference sequence). CDR3 in amino acids: CATSRDQGAEKLFF. The CDR3 DNA is TGTGCCACCAGCAGAGACCAGGGGGCAGAAAAACTGTTTTTT. Looking up the rest from reference TRBV15 and TRBJ1-4 gives the full variable domain: DAMVIQNPRYQVTQFGKPVTLSCSQTLNHNVMYWYQQKSSQAPKLLFHYYDKDFNNEADTPDNFQSRRPNTSFCFLDIRSPGLGDTAMYLCATSRDQGAEKLFFGSGTQLSVL.

The V gene is TRBV28, the J gene TRBJ2-7, with D maybe TRBD2 (5 bases). Germline CDR1 reads MDHEN; CDR2 reads SYDVKM. The germline V and J ends were trimmed by 7 bases and 2 bases, with 15 bases remaining between them. The CDR3 sequence is 14 residues long. The CDR3 region has the DNA TGTGCCAGCAACCAGGACTTCGAGCCCTACGAGCAGTACTTC. This gives the protein CASNQDFEPYEQYF.